The 5 T cell receptor beta chains below were found in one sample sequenced in a study of blood T cell repertoires in COVID-19. Assay used: immunoSEQ multiplex PCR; TCRdb lists only in-frame clones, some missing. The sample consists of 90,000 to 130,000 clones, approximately 90% of them appearing once. The sequenced sample consisted of peripheral blood. The receptors originated from a woman in her fifties or sixties with acute or convalescent COVID-19.

The sample holds one count of this clone. The V gene is TRBV18, the J gene TRBJ2-5, with 9 bases aligning to TRBD1. With 3 bases clipped from V and 3 bases from J, the junction kept 2 bases outside the gene matches. CDR1 is KGHSH, CDR2 LQKENI, per germline. The CDR3 is made up of 14 amino acids. Here the CDR3 DNA reads TGTGCCAGCTCACCCCGGGACAGGGAAGAGACCCAGTACTTC. This translates into CASSPRDREETQYF.

The chain combines TRBV5-4 with TRBJ2-7, with 10 bases identical to TRBD2. The germline CDR1 and CDR2 sequences are SGHNT and YYREEE (reference sequence). Trimming took 4 bases from V and 6 from J; bases not matched to a gene: 10. The CDR3 covers 15 residues. CDR3 DNA sequence: TGTGCCAGCAGCGGGGTTAAGGGACTAGCGAGCGAGCAGTACTTC. This encodes CASSGVKGLASEQYF. Full variable domain (missing parts from reference TRBV5-4 and TRBJ2-7): ETGVTQSPTHLIKTRGQQVTLRCSSQSGHNTVSWYQQALGQGPQFIFQYYREEENGRGNFPPRFSGLQFPNYSSELNVNALELDDSALYLCASSGVKGLASEQYFGPGTRLTVT.

The rearrangement uses TRBV6-5 and TRBJ2-1; 8 bases are shared with TRBD1. The V gene end was trimmed by 5 bases and the J gene end by 6 bases; junction bases not matched to a gene: 3. The CDR3 is 13 amino acids. In germline, CDR1 is MNHEY, CDR2 SVGAGI. The CDR3, as DNA: TGTGCCAGCAGTACCGACAGGGGCAATGAGCAGTTCTTC. It codes for CASSTDRGNEQFF.

The chain links TRBV24-1 to TRBJ2-2, with D unresolved. The germline V and J ends were trimmed by 5 bases and 7 bases, with 10 bases remaining between them. This CDR3 spans 13 amino acids. The germline V gene encodes CDR1 KGHDR and CDR2 SFDVKD. Here the CDR3 DNA reads TGTGCCACCAGTGTACAGTCTCGCGGGGAGCTGTTTTTT. It is translated as CATSVQSRGELFF.

The chain uses TRBV25-1 and TRBJ2-5; D perhaps matches TRBD1 (5 bases). Per germline, CDR1 MGHDK and CDR2 SYGVNS. V was pared by 4 bases and J by 0 bases, with 9 bases between. The CDR3 is 14 amino acids. The CDR3 spells CASSGQYYQETQYF. CDR3 sequence (DNA): TGTGCCAGCAGTGGACAGTACTACCAAGAGACCCAGTACTTC.